What follows are 17 T cell receptor beta chains derived from one specimen sequenced in a study of blood T cell repertoires in COVID-19. Clones were sequenced by immunoSEQ multiplex PCR, and TCRdb holds only the in-frame ones, with some missing. The sample contains 430,000 or so clones, roughly 88% of which appear only once. Input material: PBMCs or T cells enriched from blood (not recorded which). These receptors all come from a woman aged 40 to 49 who had recovered from COVID-19.

The chain combines TRBV5-1 with TRBJ1-1, with D unresolved. Trimming pared 3 bases from V and 4 bases from J, leaving 10 bases between. CDR1 is SGHRS, CDR2 YFSETQ, per germline. This CDR3 has 13 amino acids. CDR3 residues: CASSSAASTEAFF. The CDR3 DNA is TGCGCCAGCAGCTCGGCGGCAAGCACTGAAGCTTTCTTT.

The chain uses TRBV13 and TRBJ2-3; D gene ambiguous. V was clipped by 1 base and J by 2 bases, with 13 bases between them. The germline V gene encodes CDR1 PRHDT and CDR2 FYEKMQ (reference sequence). This CDR3 is built from 16 residues. The CDR3 is CASSLAEQVYTDTQYF. The CDR3 nucleotides are TGTGCCAGCAGCTTAGCTGAGCAGGTCTACACAGATACGCAGTATTTT.

V gene TRBV3-1 (or the pseudogene TRBV3-2) combines with J gene TRBJ2-7, with D possibly matching TRBD1 (6 bases). Trimming removed 1 base at V and 6 bases at J, with 13 bases between. The CDR3 has 14 amino acids. CDR1 is LGHDT, CDR2 YNNKEL, per germline (reference sequence). In DNA, the CDR3 is TGTGCCAGCAGCCAAGGGGGTCTGGGGGCCGAGCAGTACTTC. Its protein is CASSQGGLGAEQYF.

CDR3 loop: CASRQSPSSYEQYF. In DNA form, the CDR3 reads TGCGCCAGCCGCCAGTCGCCCAGCTCCTACGAGCAGTACTTC. The chain recombines TRBV5-1 with TRBJ2-7; no clear D gene. Trimming removed 7 bases from V and 0 bases from J, with 14 bases in between. CDR1 SGHRS and CDR2 YFSETQ come from the germline V gene. The length of the CDR3 is 14 residues.

This clone turned up a few times. This chain links TRBV2 with TRBJ2-2; D remains unclear. Deletions cut 6 bases from V and 3 bases from J, with 14 bases between. CDR3 length: 15 amino acids. The germline gives CDR1 SNHLY, CDR2 FYNNEI. The CDR3 loop is CASSVDIPDTGELFF. In nucleotides, the CDR3 is TGTGCCAGCAGCGTTGACATTCCGGACACCGGGGAGCTGTTTTTT.

The V and J genes are TRBV7-8 and TRBJ1-5; 7 nucleotides match TRBD1. With 2 bases clipped from V and 5 bases from J, the junction kept 3 bases outside the gene matches. The CDR3 contains 14 residues. Germline loops: CDR1 SGHVS, CDR2 FQNEAQ. The CDR3 protein is CASSLRQGDQPQHF. The CDR3 DNA is TGTGCCAGCAGCTTAAGACAGGGAGATCAGCCCCAGCATTTT.

This clone appeared a single time. This chain uses TRBV6-5 with TRBJ1-2; TRBD1 is a possible D gene (5 bases). The CDR3 runs 14 residues. Germline CDR1 and CDR2: MNHEY and SVGAGI. V was clipped by 2 bases and J by 0 bases, with 7 bases between them. CDR3 sequence reads: CASSYDSSNYGYTF. The CDR3 bases are TGTGCCAGCAGTTACGACAGCTCTAACTATGGCTACACCTTC.

The rearrangement links TRBV7-2 to TRBJ1-6; no definite D call. V dropped 4 bases and J dropped 8 bases, with 12 bases sitting between them. Germline CDR1 reads SGHTA; CDR2 reads FQGNSA. This CDR3 has 14 residues. In DNA form, the CDR3 reads TGTGCCAGCAGCTACCGACGGGAAGATTCACCCCTCCACTTT. This sequence encodes CASSYRREDSPLHF.

V usage is TRBV11-3 and J usage is TRBJ2-3; 7 nucleotides line up with TRBD2. This CDR3 spans 13 amino acids. The V gene end was trimmed by 10 bases and the J gene end by 5 bases; junction bases not matched to a gene: 9. CDR1 is SGHNT, CDR2 YENEEA, per germline. DNA for the CDR3: TGTGCCACCAGGAGGGAGGGGAGAGATACGCAGTATTTT. The encoded protein is CATRREGRDTQYF.

V gene TRBV7-9 combines with J gene TRBJ2-3; D is ambiguous. V lost 4 bases, J lost 5 bases, and 7 bases lay in between. CDR1 and CDR2 (germline): SEHNR, FQNEAQ (reference sequence). The CDR3 has 12 residues. In DNA, the CDR3 is TGTGCCAGCAGCTCATACGGAGATACGCAGTATTTT. This translates into CASSSYGDTQYF. The full variable domain, its missing parts supplied by reference TRBV7-9 and TRBJ2-3, is DTGVSQNPRHKITKRGQNVTFRCDPISEHNRLYWYRQTLGQGPEFLTYFQNEAQLEKSRLLSDRFSAERPKGSFSTLEIQRTEQGDSAMYLCASSSYGDTQYFGPGTRLTVL.

The chain couples TRBV15 to TRBJ1-4; 7 bases agree with TRBD1. The CDR3 is 15 amino acids. Germline V gene data show CDR1 as LNHNV and CDR2 as YYDKDF (reference sequence). After removal of 4 bases from V and 6 bases from J, the junction contained 8 bases not matched to a gene. The CDR3 DNA sequence: TGTGCCACCAGCAAAGAGACAGGGCTCGATGAAAAACTGTTTTTT. It translates to CATSKETGLDEKLFF. Variable domain in full (rest from reference TRBV15 and TRBJ1-4): DAMVIQNPRYQVTQFGKPVTLSCSQTLNHNVMYWYQQKSSQAPKLLFHYYDKDFNNEADTPDNFQSRRPNTSFCFLDIRSPGLGDTAMYLCATSKETGLDEKLFFGSGTQLSVL.

DNA for the CDR3: TGTGCCAGCAGCCAAGTTAGACAGGGGAATTCACCCCTCCACTTT. Its protein product is CASSQVRQGNSPLHF. This rearrangement joins TRBV3-1 (or the pseudogene TRBV3-2) to TRBJ1-6; 8 bases agree with TRBD1. The ends lost 1 base at V and 7 bases at J; junction bases unmatched: 3. CDR1 is LGHDT and CDR2 is YNNKEL in the germline V gene (reference sequence). The CDR3 sequence is 15 residues long.

The chain combines TRBV2 with TRBJ1-4; D uncertain. The CDR3 extends over 12 amino acids. Germline V lookup: CDR1 SNHLY, CDR2 FYNNEI. V was trimmed by 3 bases and J by 12 bases, leaving 11 bases between them. The CDR3 DNA follows: TGTGCCAGCAGTGAGCGGATCGGGGAACTGTTTTTT. Its translation is CASSERIGELFF.

Here the CDR3 reads CASSLDTANEQFF. For the CDR3, the DNA is TGTGCCAGCAGCTTAGATACAGCCAATGAGCAGTTCTTC. The chain links TRBV7-9 to TRBJ2-1, with no clear D. The CDR3 has 13 residues. Germline loops: CDR1 SEHNR, CDR2 FQNEAQ (reference sequence). Trimming took 1 base from V and 6 from J, leaving 7 bases between them.

This clone was found a few times. V gene TRBV6-2 or TRBV6-3 combines with J gene TRBJ1-2; tentative D call: TRBD1 (6 bases). CDR1 and CDR2 from the germline V gene are MNHEY and SVGEGT. This CDR3 spans 12 amino acids. V was trimmed by 7 bases and J by 8 bases, leaving 14 bases between them. The CDR3 bases are TGTGCCAGCACCCCGGGGGCCAGGGGCTACACCTTC. Protein sequence: CASTPGARGYTF.

The genes are TRBV11-3 and TRBJ2-1, with 9 bases matching TRBD2. This CDR3 has 17 residues. CDR1 and CDR2 (germline): SGHNT, YENEEA. Trimming took 4 bases from V and 7 from J; bases not matched to a gene: 14. CDR3 amino acids: CASSSSGAGGPGNEQFF. The CDR3 region has the DNA TGTGCCAGCAGCTCATCGGGCGCGGGAGGGCCGGGGAATGAGCAGTTCTTC.

Details on this clone: This sample also contains other DNA sequences that code for the same CDR3. The chain combines TRBV6-5 with TRBJ2-3; tentatively, D is TRBD2 (6 bases). The CDR3 extends over 14 amino acids. The V and J ends lost 2 bases and 1 base respectively, with 7 bases between them. From germline, CDR1 is MNHEY and CDR2 SVGAGI. CDR3 residues: CASSYGRRTDTQYF. CDR3 bases: TGTGCCAGCAGTTACGGGAGGCGCACAGATACGCAGTATTTT.